One and the same sample provided the 20 T cell receptor beta chains below, sequenced in a study of Ad26.COV2.S vaccination and SARS-CoV-2 variants. Specified treatment: roughly 19 received Ad26.COV2.S at low or high dose, single or two shots; 5 received placebo; per-sample allocation not given. Specimens were obtained on day 63 following the first vaccine or placebo injection. Assay used: immunoSEQ multiplex PCR; TCRdb lists only in-frame clones, some missing. The table shows 250,000 to 300,000 clones, with more than 70% occurring only once. The sequenced sample was peripheral blood, obtained in a trial of Ad26.COV2.S vaccine versus placebo. These TCRs come from a person between 18 and 60 years old who received the Ad26.COV2.S COVID-19 vaccine or a placebo.

This chain joins TRBV6-2 or TRBV6-3 and TRBJ1-1; 7 nucleotides match TRBD1. J gave up 1 base and V 5 bases, and 4 bases lay outside the gene matches. Germline CDR1 and CDR2: MNHEY and SVGEGT. The CDR3 is 14 residues long. The CDR3 region has the DNA TGTGCCAGCAGTCCAGGGGGGACGAACACTGAAGCTTTCTTT. Translating gives CASSPGGTNTEAFF.

This chain links TRBV30 with TRBJ2-3, with D uncertain. This CDR3 has 13 residues. V dropped 1 base and J dropped 4 bases, with 9 bases sitting between them. Germline-derived CDR1 and CDR2 are GTSNPN and SVGIG (reference sequence). The DNA for the CDR3 is TGTGCCTGGAGTGGTGGGGTCGCAGATACGCAGTATTTT. Translating gives CAWSGGVADTQYF.

The rearrangement uses TRBV7-2 and TRBJ1-2, with D possibly TRBD1 on 6 matching bases. Trimming pared 4 bases from V and 8 bases from J, leaving 17 bases between. Germline CDR1 is SGHTA and CDR2 is FQGNSA. This CDR3 is 14 amino acids long. The CDR3 reads CASSSFQGRQGYTF. The CDR3 DNA reads as TGTGCCAGCAGCTCATTCCAGGGGCGGCAAGGCTACACCTTC.

The rearrangement joins TRBV19 to TRBJ2-1, with TRBD1 matching 7 bases. In germline, CDR1 is LNHDA, CDR2 SQIVND (reference sequence). The junction had 6 bases not matched to a gene; V was cut back by 8 bases and J by 2 bases. CDR3 length: 14 amino acids. CDR3 DNA: TGTGCCAGTTCGGAGCAGGGGGCCTACAATGAGCAGTTCTTC. Protein product: CASSEQGAYNEQFF.

In its sample, this clone was seen once. V gene TRBV5-6 combines with J gene TRBJ1-1; D gene ambiguous. The CDR3 is 12 amino acids. The V and J ends lost 2 bases and 11 bases respectively, with 13 bases between them. From germline, CDR1 is SGHDT and CDR2 YYEEEE. Here the CDR3 DNA reads TGTGCCAGCAGCTTTGCTGACGGGCCCGCTTTCTTT. This sequence encodes CASSFADGPAFF.

The gene calls are TRBV7-9 and TRBJ1-6; D ambiguous. CDR3 length: 14 residues. Trimming left V 5 bases short and J 0 bases short, with 5 bases between. Per germline, CDR1 SEHNR and CDR2 FQNEAQ (reference sequence). DNA for the CDR3: TGTGCCAGCAGCCCGAGCTCCTATAATTCACCCCTCCACTTT. Residues: CASSPSSYNSPLHF.

The chain uses TRBV7-2 and TRBJ1-5; no definite D call. The V end was cut by 1 base, the J end by 0 bases, with 13 bases between. This CDR3 spans 17 amino acids. Germline loops: CDR1 SGHTA, CDR2 FQGNSA. This CDR3 reads CASSLVLGQDSNQPQHF. As DNA, the CDR3 is TGTGCCAGCAGCTTAGTGCTAGGGCAGGATAGCAATCAGCCCCAGCATTTT. Together with reference TRBV7-2 and TRBJ1-5, the CDR3 gives the full variable domain: GAGVSQSPSNKVTEKGKDVELRCDPISGHTALYWYRQSLGQGLEFLIYFQGNSAPDKSGLPSDRFSAERTGGSVSTLTIQRTQQEDSAVYLCASSLVLGQDSNQPQHFGDGTRLSIL.

This clone has just one count. The chain employs TRBV6-5 and TRBJ2-3; maybe TRBD2 (5 bases). The V gene lost 6 bases and the J gene lost 2 bases, with 12 bases spanning the gap. This CDR3 has 14 residues. CDR1 is MNHEY, CDR2 SVGAGI, per germline. The CDR3 DNA sequence: TGTGCCAGCAGCCAGGACTTGTTCACAGATACGCAGTATTTT. Its translation: CASSQDLFTDTQYF.

The rearrangement joins TRBV5-8 to TRBJ1-1; 7 bases line up with TRBD1. The V segment lost 4 bases and the J segment 6 bases; nucleotides outside the gene matches: 18. CDR3 length: 17 residues. The V gene's germline CDR1 is SGHTS and CDR2 YDEGEE. As DNA, the CDR3 is TGTGCCAGCAGCGCGTTACTGAGAAGCCAGGGGGACTCTGAAGCTTTCTTT. Translation: CASSALLRSQGDSEAFF.

The genes are TRBV27 and TRBJ1-2; 7 nucleotides agree with TRBD1. The J segment lost 5 bases and the V segment lost 0 bases, leaving 9 bases of the junction unmatched. Germline V lookup: CDR1 MNHEY, CDR2 SMNVEV (reference sequence). The CDR3 totals 16 residues. The CDR3 protein is CASSLSGETGRYGYTF. CDR3 nucleotide sequence: TGTGCCAGCAGTTTATCGGGTGAGACAGGGCGGTATGGCTACACCTTC.

This chain links TRBV5-1 with TRBJ2-1; 10 bases are shared with TRBD2. The germline V gene encodes CDR1 SGHRS and CDR2 YFSETQ. This CDR3 has 17 amino acids. The V and J ends lost 3 bases and 4 bases, in that order; junction bases with no gene match: 10. For the CDR3, the DNA is TGCGCCAGCAGCTCCTCGAGCGGGGGGGACTTGTACAATGAGCAGTTCTTC. It encodes CASSSSSGGDLYNEQFF.

The chain uses TRBV24-1 and TRBJ2-2, with unresolved D. This CDR3 is 19 amino acids long. Trimming pared 7 bases from V and 0 bases from J, leaving 23 bases between. The germline CDR1 and CDR2 sequences are KGHDR and SFDVKD. Written as DNA, the CDR3 is TGTGCCACCAGACTGGAAGGCAGATCCCAAACTTCGAACACCGGGGAGCTGTTTTTT. Translated: CATRLEGRSQTSNTGELFF.

This clone was observed a single time. CDR3 region: CASSELTEANQPQHF. The CDR3, as DNA: TGTGCCAGCAGTGAACTAACTGAAGCCAATCAGCCCCAGCATTTT. The chain combines TRBV6-1 with TRBJ1-5; D ambiguous. V lost 2 bases to trimming and J lost 3 bases, with 11 bases between them. The CDR3 is 15 residues long. Looked up from germline, CDR1 is MNHNS and CDR2 is SASEGT.

The chain uses TRBV5-5 and TRBJ2-2; D is uncertain. The V gene lost 1 base and the J gene lost 0 bases, with 7 bases spanning the gap. Germline V lookup: CDR1 SGHKS, CDR2 YYEKEE (reference sequence). The CDR3 totals 15 residues. CDR3 DNA sequence: TGTGCCAGCAGCTTGAGGCTGACGAACACCGGGGAGCTGTTTTTT. Translating it yields CASSLRLTNTGELFF.

This clone was seen a single time. The chain employs TRBV24-1 and TRBJ2-3; 10 nucleotides align to TRBD2. From germline, CDR1 is KGHDR and CDR2 SFDVKD. V trimming: 5 bases; J trimming: 2 bases; junction bases outside the gene matches: 3. The CDR3 is 15 residues long. The CDR3 here is CATSVGTSDTDTQYF. The DNA of the CDR3 is TGTGCCACCAGTGTCGGGACTAGCGACACAGATACGCAGTATTTT.

This chain links TRBV4-1 with TRBJ2-2; D is unclear. Trimming shortened V by 0 bases and J by 4 bases, and 12 bases separated the two germline ends. Per germline, CDR1 MGHRA and CDR2 YSYEKL. The CDR3 has 16 residues. The CDR3 DNA reads as TGCGCCAGCAGCCAAGATAGGCGGAGCCGCACCGGGGAGCTGTTTTTT. It is translated as CASSQDRRSRTGELFF.

V usage is TRBV4-1 and J usage is TRBJ2-2; TRBD1 matches at 12 bases. Germline CDR1 reads MGHRA; CDR2 reads YSYEKL. This CDR3 spans 16 amino acids. Trimming at V came to 3 bases and at J to 7 bases, leaving 6 bases not matched to a gene. Here the CDR3 reads CASSQTGTGGFGELFF. The CDR3 bases are TGCGCCAGCAGCCAGACCGGGACAGGGGGCTTCGGGGAGCTGTTTTTT.

The chain combines TRBV25-1 with TRBJ2-2, with D uncertain. The CDR3 sequence is 13 residues long. The germline V and J ends were trimmed by 4 bases and 8 bases, with 11 bases remaining between them. Germline V gene data show CDR1 as MGHDK and CDR2 as SYGVNS. Here the CDR3 DNA reads TGTGCCAGCAGTGCAAAATTATCGGGGGAGCTGTTTTTT. Protein product: CASSAKLSGELFF. The full variable domain, its missing parts supplied by reference TRBV25-1 and TRBJ2-2, is EADIYQTPRYLVIGTGKKITLECSQTMGHDKMYWYQQDPGMELHLIHYSYGVNSTEKGDLSSESTVSRIRTEHFPLTLESARPSHTSQYLCASSAKLSGELFFGEGSRLTVL.

This sequence joins TRBV4-1 and TRBJ2-5, with 11 bases matching TRBD2. The CDR3 loop spans 15 amino acids. The junction had 3 bases not matched to a gene; V was cut back by 2 bases and J by 4 bases. Germline V CDR1 and CDR2: MGHRA, YSYEKL. As DNA, the CDR3 is TGCGCCAGCAGCCAAATAGCGGGAGGGCGAGAGACCCAGTACTTC. Its translation is CASSQIAGGRETQYF.

The chain employs TRBV10-3 and TRBJ1-6; possible D gene TRBD1, 6 bases. This CDR3 region has 12 residues. V lost 2 bases and J 10 bases, leaving 6 bases between the germline ends. Germline CDR1 ENHRY, CDR2 SYGVKD. The CDR3 reads CAISEGGSPLHF. CDR3 nucleotide sequence: TGTGCCATCAGTGAGGGGGGCTCACCCCTCCACTTT.